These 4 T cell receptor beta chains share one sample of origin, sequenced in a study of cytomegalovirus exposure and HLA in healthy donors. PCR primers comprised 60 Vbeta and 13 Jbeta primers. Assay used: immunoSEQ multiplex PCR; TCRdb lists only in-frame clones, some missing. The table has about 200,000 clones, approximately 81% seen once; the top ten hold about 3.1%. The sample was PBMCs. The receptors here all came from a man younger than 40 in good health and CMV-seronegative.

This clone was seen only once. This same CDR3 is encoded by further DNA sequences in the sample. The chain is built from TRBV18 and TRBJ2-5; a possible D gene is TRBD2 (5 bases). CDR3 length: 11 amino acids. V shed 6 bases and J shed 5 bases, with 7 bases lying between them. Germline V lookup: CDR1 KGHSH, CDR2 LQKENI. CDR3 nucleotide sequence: TGTGCCAGCTCGCGAGGGGAGACCCAGTACTTC. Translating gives CASSRGETQYF.

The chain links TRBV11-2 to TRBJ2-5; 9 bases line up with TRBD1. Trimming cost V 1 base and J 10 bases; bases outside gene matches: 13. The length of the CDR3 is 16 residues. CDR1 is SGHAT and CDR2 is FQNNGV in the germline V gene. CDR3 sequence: CASSLVGTTGTGIQYF. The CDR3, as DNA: TGTGCCAGCAGCTTAGTAGGGACCACCGGGACAGGGATCCAGTACTTC. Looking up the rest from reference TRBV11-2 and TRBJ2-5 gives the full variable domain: EAGVAQSPRYKIIEKRQSVAFWCNPISGHATLYWYQQILGQGPKLLIQFQNNGVVDDSQLPKDRFSAERLKGVDSTLKIQPAKLEDSAVYLCASSLVGTTGTGIQYFGPGTRLLVL.

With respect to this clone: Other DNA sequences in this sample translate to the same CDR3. This CDR3 is CASSQDRGTEAFF. In DNA form, the CDR3 reads TGCGCCAGCAGCCAAGACAGGGGCACTGAAGCTTTCTTT. The chain employs TRBV4-3 and TRBJ1-1, with TRBD1 as a possible D gene (6 bases). Germline V lookup: CDR1 LGHNA, CDR2 YSLEER. V was shortened by 0 bases and J by 4 bases, with 6 bases between the two germline ends. This CDR3 is 13 amino acids long.

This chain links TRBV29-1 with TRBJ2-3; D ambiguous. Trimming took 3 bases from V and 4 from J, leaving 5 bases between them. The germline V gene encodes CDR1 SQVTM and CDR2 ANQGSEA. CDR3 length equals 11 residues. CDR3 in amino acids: CSVDSADTQYF. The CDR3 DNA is TGCAGCGTTGACTCCGCAGATACGCAGTATTTT.